This T cell receptor beta chain was observed in a study of blood T cell repertoires in COVID-19. Participants were placed into cohorts based on the clinical history they reported. Exposed enrollees encountered a COVID-19 case at some point within 2 weeks before study entry. Germline V gene sequence: CDR1 ENHRY, CDR2 SYGVKD. CDR3 length: 13 amino acids. The V end was cut by 6 bases, the J end by 0 bases, with 8 bases between. The sample holds one count of this clone. Produced via immunoSEQ multiplex PCR; TCRdb's table is partial and in-frame only. This repertoire shows approximately 300,000 clones, roughly 90% found once; its top ten account for about 4%.

This chain uses TRBV10-3 with TRBJ1-2, with unresolved D. This TCR was sampled from a woman in her twenties or thirties who had been exposed to COVID-19. Sequencing was done on a sample of PBMCs or T cells enriched from blood (not recorded which). This CDR3 reads CAISERANYGYTF. The CDR3 DNA is TGTGCCATCAGCGAGAGAGCTAACTATGGCTACACCTTC.